A single sample gave rise to the 3 T cell receptor beta chains below, sequenced in a study of blood T cell repertoires in COVID-19. The repertoire was sequenced with immunoSEQ multiplex PCR; TCRdb's copy has only in-frame clones and lacks some. The sample lists fewer than 25,000 clones; approximately 88% were seen once. The specimen sequenced was peripheral blood. These receptors were obtained from a man between 65 and 85 years old with COVID-19, enrolled during active disease.

This chain connects TRBV3-1 (or the pseudogene TRBV3-2) to TRBJ1-3; D is possibly TRBD1 (6 bases). Germline assignment: CDR1 LGHDT and CDR2 YNNKEL (reference sequence). There are 15 residues in the CDR3. V was shortened by 5 bases and J by 5 bases, with 16 bases between the two germline ends. The CDR3 region has the DNA TGTGCCAGCAGCTCCCGGGACACCTTGCGAAACACCATATATTTT. Its protein product is CASSSRDTLRNTIYF.

The V gene is TRBV18, the J gene TRBJ2-7; D is perhaps TRBD1 (5 bases). V was trimmed by 2 bases and J by 6 bases, leaving 14 bases between them. The CDR3 runs to 14 residues. The germline gives CDR1 KGHSH, CDR2 LQKENI. The CDR3 coding sequence is TGTGCCAGCTCACCAGCAGGGAATCCAAGCGAGCAGTACTTC. This translates into CASSPAGNPSEQYF.

This chain links TRBV2 with TRBJ2-5; the D gene is possibly TRBD2 (6 bases). Trimming removed 4 bases from V and 5 bases from J, with 11 bases in between. Per the germline V gene, CDR1 is SNHLY and CDR2 is FYNNEI. The CDR3 consists of 13 residues. The CDR3 is CASSGLVRETQYF. The DNA for the CDR3 is TGTGCCAGCAGTGGACTAGTTCGGGAGACCCAGTACTTC.